These 24 T cell receptor beta chains originate from one sample sequenced in a study of T cell responses to AZD1222 COVID-19 vaccine. Data came from immunoSEQ multiplex PCR; TCRdb stores just in-frame clones and leaves some out. The sample holds over 100,000 clones; about 87% are singletons and the top ten take roughly 12%. The sample consisted of peripheral blood, taken on day 0 of AZD1222 vaccination. The origin of the receptors is an adult in good health.

This CDR3 reads CASSLLGVSSYNEQFF. The CDR3 nucleotides read TGTGCCAGCAGCTTATTAGGGGTGAGCTCCTACAATGAGCAGTTCTTC. This sequence joins TRBV7-2 and TRBJ2-1; D perhaps matches TRBD1 (5 bases). The CDR3 is made up of 16 amino acids. With 2 bases removed from V and 0 bases from J, the gap between germline ends came to 11 bases. Germline values: CDR1 SGHTA, CDR2 FQGNSA.

CDR3 in DNA: TGTGCCAGCAGCGAGGGGAGTCGGTCCTATAATTCACCCCTCCACTTT. Residues: CASSEGSRSYNSPLHF. The rearrangement joins TRBV7-2 to TRBJ1-6; D possibly corresponds to TRBD1 (5 bases). Germline values: CDR1 SGHTA, CDR2 FQGNSA. V gave up 5 bases and J gave up 1 base, with 12 bases separating them. The CDR3 covers 16 residues.

The CDR3 spells CASSPTVPTREQYF. DNA for the CDR3: TGTGCCAGCAGTCCCACGGTCCCGACGAGGGAGCAGTACTTC. The chain joins TRBV27 to TRBJ2-7; D remains unclear. CDR1 and CDR2 from the germline V gene are MNHEY and SMNVEV (reference sequence). The CDR3 runs 14 residues. The germline V and J ends were trimmed by 5 bases and 7 bases, with 18 bases remaining between them.

This chain joins TRBV29-1 and TRBJ2-3; D ambiguous. Trimming left V 7 bases short and J 4 bases short, with 12 bases between. Germline CDR1 reads SQVTM; CDR2 reads ANQGSEA. CDR3 length: 12 residues. The CDR3 DNA sequence: TGCAGCGGGACCGTCTCGGCAGATACGCAGTATTTT. Translation: CSGTVSADTQYF.

The chain employs TRBV28 and TRBJ2-3; tentative D call: TRBD2 (6 bases). Trimming cost V 2 bases and J 0 bases, with 12 bases left between them. This CDR3 is built from 16 residues. CDR1 MDHEN and CDR2 SYDVKM come from the germline V gene. The CDR3 reads CASSLPSGSSTDTQYF. In DNA form, the CDR3 reads TGTGCCAGCAGTTTACCCAGCGGGTCTAGCACAGATACGCAGTATTTT.

The chain is built from TRBV10-3 and TRBJ1-5; 9 bases map to TRBD1. The germline V gene has CDR1 ENHRY and CDR2 SYGVKD. The junction had 10 bases not matched to a gene; V was cut back by 10 bases and J by 6 bases. CDR3 length equals 14 residues. The CDR3 loop is CATAGTGISQPQHF. Written as DNA, the CDR3 is TGTGCCACGGCCGGGACAGGGATCAGTCAGCCCCAGCATTTT.

J is TRBJ1-1 and V is TRBV28, with 9 positions matching TRBD1. The CDR3 runs 17 residues. V was clipped by 1 base and J by 4 bases; unmatched bases: 10. CDR1 is MDHEN and CDR2 is SYDVKM in the germline V gene. In DNA, the CDR3 is TGTGCCAGCAGTTTATTCAGGGGTATGACAGGGGGCACTGAAGCTTTCTTT. Protein sequence: CASSLFRGMTGGTEAFF.

The chain carries TRBV3-1 (or the pseudogene TRBV3-2) and TRBJ1-1; possible D gene TRBD1, 6 bases. The CDR3 is 16 amino acids. V shed 1 base and J shed 4 bases, with 16 bases lying between them. Germline V lookup: CDR1 LGHDT, CDR2 YNNKEL (reference sequence). CDR3 amino acids: CASSQVVGGRGTEAFF. The CDR3 nucleotides are TGTGCCAGCAGCCAAGTCGTGGGGGGCCGAGGCACTGAAGCTTTCTTT.

The chain has TRBV4-2 and TRBJ1-4, with 7 bases that match TRBD1. Trimming at V came to 0 bases and at J to 4 bases, leaving 8 bases not matched to a gene. The CDR3 has 17 amino acids. CDR1 is LGHNA and CDR2 is YNFKEQ in the germline V gene. The CDR3 nucleotides read TGTGCCAGCAGCCAAGATATCGGGGACAGCAATAATGAAAAACTGTTTTTT. It encodes CASSQDIGDSNNEKLFF.

J is TRBJ2-1 and V is TRBV3-1 (or the pseudogene TRBV3-2); the match to TRBD1 covers 9 bases. This CDR3 spans 16 amino acids. Germline V gene sequence: CDR1 LGHDT, CDR2 YNNKEL (reference sequence). With V trimmed by 4 bases and J by 2 bases, 6 bases remained unmatched. CDR3 residues: CASSRGQGRPYNEQFF. DNA for the CDR3: TGTGCCAGCAGCCGTGGACAGGGGAGGCCCTACAATGAGCAGTTCTTC.

The V and J genes are TRBV28 and TRBJ1-2; TRBD1 matches 9 bases. The trim removed 5 bases at V and 8 bases at J, leaving 12 bases unmatched. From germline, CDR1 is MDHEN and CDR2 SYDVKM. CDR3 length equals 15 residues. Here the CDR3 DNA reads TGTGCCAGCAGTGCAACCGGGACAGGGATGCGGGGCTACACCTTC. Encoded protein: CASSATGTGMRGYTF.

The CDR3 sequence is CASSKGHLLIYGYTF. CDR3 sequence (DNA): TGTGCCAGCAGCAAAGGACACCTTCTGATATATGGCTACACCTTC. The gene calls are TRBV21-1 and TRBJ1-2; the D call TRBD1 from the table was never checked on the DNA. TRBV21-1 is a documented pseudogene. The CDR3 has 15 amino acids.

J is TRBJ1-5 and V is TRBV3-1 (or the pseudogene TRBV3-2); no firm D call. Trimming shortened V by 2 bases and J by 0 bases, and 14 bases separated the two germline ends. Germline lookup yields CDR1 LGHDT and CDR2 YNNKEL (reference sequence). The CDR3 has 17 residues. In nucleotides, the CDR3 is TGTGCCAGCAGCCAATTGGAGACAAACGATAGCAATCAGCCCCAGCATTTT. It codes for CASSQLETNDSNQPQHF.

V and J are TRBV28 and TRBJ2-3; 9 bases are a match to TRBD2. Trimming took 7 bases from V and 0 from J; bases not matched to a gene: 2. From germline, CDR1 is MDHEN and CDR2 SYDVKM. The CDR3 spans 14 residues. This CDR3 is CASKAGGSTDTQYF. The CDR3, as DNA: TGTGCCAGCAAAGCGGGAGGAAGCACAGATACGCAGTATTTT.

This chain links TRBV7-3 with TRBJ2-1; no firm D call. The germline CDR1 and CDR2 sequences are SGHTA and FQGTGA. V was pared by 1 base and J by 0 bases, with 10 bases between. The CDR3 covers 16 residues. CDR3 in amino acids: CASSLMPPSSYNEQFF. CDR3 nucleotide sequence: TGTGCCAGCAGCTTAATGCCGCCCAGCTCCTACAATGAGCAGTTCTTC.

The rearrangement links TRBV5-1 to TRBJ2-5, with 7 positions matching TRBD2. Germline CDR1 and CDR2: SGHRS and YFSETQ. This CDR3 is 14 amino acids long. Trimming took 5 bases from V and 0 from J; bases not matched to a gene: 4. CDR3 in DNA: TGCGCCAGCAGTATGGGAGGGGACCAAGAGACCCAGTACTTC. It is translated as CASSMGGDQETQYF.

V gene TRBV28 combines with J gene TRBJ1-1; TRBD1 aligns across 7 bases. The CDR3 has 13 residues. Germline trimming cut 4 bases from V and 8 bases from J; bases unmatched to any gene: 7. Germline assignment: CDR1 MDHEN and CDR2 SYDVKM. CDR3 loop: CASSSNRGLEAFF. CDR3 nucleotide sequence: TGTGCCAGCAGTTCAAACAGGGGTTTAGAAGCTTTCTTT.

The chain has TRBV27 and TRBJ2-3; TRBD1 aligns across 7 bases. The CDR3 contains 15 residues. Trimming took 4 bases from V and 4 from J; bases not matched to a gene: 8. Germline lookup yields CDR1 MNHEY and CDR2 SMNVEV (reference sequence). This CDR3 is CASSSTPDRSDTQYF. In nucleotides, the CDR3 is TGTGCCAGCAGTTCCACCCCGGACAGGTCAGATACGCAGTATTTT.

The chain has TRBV5-1 and TRBJ1-4; TRBD1 matches at 7 bases. The CDR3 is 16 amino acids. Germline V CDR1 and CDR2: SGHRS, YFSETQ. V dropped 2 bases and J dropped 5; count of bases not matched to a gene: 9. CDR3 in DNA: TGCGCCAGCAGCTTCCTCCCCGGGACAGAGAATGAAAAACTGTTTTTT. This codes for CASSFLPGTENEKLFF.

This rearrangement joins TRBV2 to TRBJ2-5, with TRBD1 identical over 9 bases. CDR1 is SNHLY, CDR2 FYNNEI, per germline. J gave up 5 bases and V 6 bases, and 4 bases lay outside the gene matches. The CDR3 has 13 amino acids. CDR3 in amino acids: CASRGDRVETQYF. The CDR3 region has the DNA TGTGCCAGCAGGGGGGACAGGGTGGAGACCCAGTACTTC.

The rearrangement joins TRBV11-2 to TRBJ1-6; 9 bases align to TRBD1. The CDR3 runs to 16 residues. Trimming at V came to 5 bases and at J to 10 bases, leaving 12 bases not matched to a gene. CDR1 and CDR2 from the germline V gene are SGHAT and FQNNGV. The CDR3 DNA follows: TGTGCCAGCAGCCAAATGGATACAGGGGGCCAATCACCCCTCCACTTT. Its protein is CASSQMDTGGQSPLHF.

This clone came up a few times. The chain uses TRBV2 and TRBJ1-2, with 7 bases fitting TRBD1. Germline assignment: CDR1 SNHLY and CDR2 FYNNEI. Trimming took 8 bases from V and 2 from J; bases not matched to a gene: 5. This CDR3 region has 13 residues. In DNA form, the CDR3 reads TGTGCCAGCCTAGGACAGGCGAACTATGGCTACACCTTC. Its translation: CASLGQANYGYTF.

This chain uses TRBV11-2 with TRBJ2-1; the D gene is possibly TRBD2 (5 bases). Between the trimmed V and J ends, which lost 5 bases and 10 bases, there was a span of 15 bases. CDR1 SGHAT and CDR2 FQNNGV come from the germline V gene. There are 13 residues in the CDR3. The CDR3 spells CASSLGGSGEQFF. Here the CDR3 DNA reads TGTGCCAGCAGCCTGGGTGGGAGCGGCGAGCAGTTCTTC.

The rearrangement links TRBV19 to TRBJ1-3; no clear D. The CDR3 is made up of 13 amino acids. Trimming took 11 bases from V and 0 from J, leaving 11 bases between them. Germline V gene sequence: CDR1 LNHDA, CDR2 SQIVND (reference sequence). CDR3 sequence (DNA): TGTGCCGGTTCCGGGAGCTCTGGAAACACCATATATTTT. As protein: CAGSGSSGNTIYF. Combining the CDR3 with reference TRBV19 and TRBJ1-3 gives the whole variable domain DGGITQSPKYLFRKEGQNVTLSCEQNLNHDAMYWYRQDPGQGLRLIYYSQIVNDFQKGDIAEGYSVSREKKESFPLTVTSAQKNPTAFYLCAGSGSSGNTIYFGEGSWLTVV.